One sample yielded the 8 T cell receptor beta chains listed below, sequenced in a study of pediatric ulcerative colitis. The method was immunoSEQ multiplex PCR; TCRdb's version includes in-frame clones alone and lacks a portion of them. The table includes about 64,000 clones, roughly nine tenths detected once. The sample consisted of blood. The receptor source for this set is a boy between 10 and 17 years old with severe ulcerative colitis.

The rearrangement links TRBV10-3 to TRBJ2-3, with 14 nucleotides matching TRBD2. V lost 6 bases and J lost 1; bases outside the gene matches: 9. Per the germline V gene, CDR1 is ENHRY and CDR2 is SYGVKD. This CDR3 comprises 18 residues. The DNA of the CDR3 is TGTGCCATCAGGGAGACTAGCGGGAGGGCCGGGGGCACAGATACGCAGTATTTT. Amino acids: CAIRETSGRAGGTDTQYF.

The rearrangement links TRBV2 to TRBJ2-5; D remains ambiguous. The CDR3 length is 14 residues. V lost 5 bases and J lost 4, with 14 bases in between. The germline V gene encodes CDR1 SNHLY and CDR2 FYNNEI. The CDR3 sequence is CASSPTLSGETQYF. The CDR3 DNA sequence: TGTGCCAGCAGTCCGACACTCTCGGGAGAGACCCAGTACTTC. The full variable domain, its missing parts supplied by reference TRBV2 and TRBJ2-5, is EPEVTQTPSHQVTQMGQEVILRCVPISNHLYFYWYRQILGQKVEFLVSFYNNEISEKSEIFDDQFSVERPDGSNFTLKIRSTKLEDSAMYFCASSPTLSGETQYFGPGTRLLVL.

This clone was detected only a few times. The genes are TRBV11-2 and TRBJ1-2; TRBD1 agrees at 9 bases. Germline V CDR1 and CDR2: SGHAT, FQNNGV. J lost 4 bases, V lost 1 base, and 7 bases had no gene match. This CDR3 is 16 amino acids long. In DNA form, the CDR3 reads TGTGCCAGCAGCTTAGGGACGGGACAGGGCGCCTATGGCTACACCTTC. Residues: CASSLGTGQGAYGYTF.

V usage is TRBV19 and J usage is TRBJ2-7; 15 bases are a match to TRBD2. V lost 1 base and J lost 3; bases outside the gene matches: 1. The CDR3 is 16 amino acids. CDR1 and CDR2 (germline): LNHDA, SQIVND (reference sequence). CDR3 DNA sequence: TGTGCCAGTAGTATAGGGGGACTAGCGGGAGGCTACGAGCAGTACTTC. The encoded protein is CASSIGGLAGGYEQYF. Combining the CDR3 with reference TRBV19 and TRBJ2-7 gives the whole variable domain DGGITQSPKYLFRKEGQNVTLSCEQNLNHDAMYWYRQDPGQGLRLIYYSQIVNDFQKGDIAEGYSVSREKKESFPLTVTSAQKNPTAFYLCASSIGGLAGGYEQYFGPGTRLTVT.

The CDR3 DNA follows: TGTGCCATCAGTGACCCGGGCCTAGCGGGAGGGCCTAGGTACAATGAGCAGTTCTTC. Translating gives CAISDPGLAGGPRYNEQFF. The chain combines TRBV10-3 with TRBJ2-1; 12 nucleotides match TRBD2. The CDR3 contains 19 residues. Germline loops: CDR1 ENHRY, CDR2 SYGVKD. The trim removed 3 bases at V and 4 bases at J, leaving 13 bases unmatched.

The gene calls are TRBV11-2 and TRBJ2-1, with D unclear. The CDR3 length is 11 residues. Trimming shortened V by 1 base and J by 10 bases, and 5 bases separated the two germline ends. CDR1 and CDR2 from the germline V gene are SGHAT and FQNNGV. As DNA, the CDR3 is TGTGCCAGCAGCTTAGTTTCCGAGCAGTTCTTC. It specifies CASSLVSEQFF. Drawing the rest from reference TRBV11-2 and TRBJ2-1, the complete variable domain is EAGVAQSPRYKIIEKRQSVAFWCNPISGHATLYWYQQILGQGPKLLIQFQNNGVVDDSQLPKDRFSAERLKGVDSTLKIQPAKLEDSAVYLCASSLVSEQFFGPGTRLTVL.

The J gene is TRBJ2-7, the V gene TRBV9; D may be TRBD2 (5 bases). Germline V gives CDR1 SGDLS, CDR2 YYNGEE. V was pared by 2 bases and J by 3 bases, with 12 bases between. This CDR3 comprises 14 residues. The CDR3 loop is CASSVGGSYYEQYF. In DNA, the CDR3 is TGTGCCAGCAGCGTGGGCGGGTCTTACTACGAGCAGTACTTC.

The rearrangement uses TRBV7-2 and TRBJ2-7; TRBD2 aligns across 7 bases. The length of the CDR3 is 14 residues. CDR1 and CDR2 from the germline V gene are SGHTA and FQGNSA. With 5 bases clipped from V and 2 bases from J, the junction kept 6 bases outside the gene matches. The chain's CDR3 is CASSPGAGAYEQYF. As DNA, the CDR3 is TGTGCCAGCAGCCCCGGGGCGGGAGCCTACGAGCAGTACTTC. Complete variable domain (other parts from reference TRBV7-2 and TRBJ2-7): GAGVSQSPSNKVTEKGKDVELRCDPISGHTALYWYRQSLGQGLEFLIYFQGNSAPDKSGLPSDRFSAERTGGSVSTLTIQRTQQEDSAVYLCASSPGAGAYEQYFGPGTRLTVT.